The clone carrying this T cell receptor (beta chain) was detected ten times or more. Ophthalmopathy patients had Clinical Activity Score at least 3, NOSPECS grade at least 4, duration under 3 months. The diagnoses drew upon clinical symptoms, serum thyroxine and TRAb, thyroid ultrasound and orbital computed tomography. These data come from a study of T cells in Graves' hyperthyroidism and ophthalmopathy. In germline, CDR1 is MDHEN, CDR2 SYDVKM. The ends were cut back, 10 bases at V and 1 base at J, with 16 bases in the middle. This CDR3 contains 14 residues. Amplification of TCR beta CDR3 regions was performed using RNA transcripts as template. RT-PCR in the first round (using the HTBI primer set) targeted the TCR CDR3. Via MiXCR, TCRdb re-called the multiplex PCR reads, giving one row per CDR3 protein. The sample consists of over 500,000 distinct CDR3 sequences, 15% to 20% of them appearing once.

The sequence was obtained from a woman in her twenties or thirties with Graves' ophthalmopathy. The chain couples TRBV28 to TRBJ1-2; D might be TRBD1 (5 bases). The sequenced sample was blood. The CDR3 DNA follows: TGTGCCACCTCTGAGTGGGGGGGTAACTATGGCTACACCTTC. The encoded protein is CATSEWGGNYGYTF.